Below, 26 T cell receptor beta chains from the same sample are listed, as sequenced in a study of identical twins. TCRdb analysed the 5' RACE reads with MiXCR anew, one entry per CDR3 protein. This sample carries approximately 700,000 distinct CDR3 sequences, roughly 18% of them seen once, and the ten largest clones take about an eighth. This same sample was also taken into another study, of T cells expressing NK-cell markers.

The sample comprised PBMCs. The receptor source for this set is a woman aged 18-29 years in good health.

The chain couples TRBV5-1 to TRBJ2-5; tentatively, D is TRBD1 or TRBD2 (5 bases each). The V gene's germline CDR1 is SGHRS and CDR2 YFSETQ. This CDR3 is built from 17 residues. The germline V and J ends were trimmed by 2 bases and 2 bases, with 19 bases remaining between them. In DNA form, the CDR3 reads TGCGCCAGCAGCTTAGAGGGGTGGAAAGGAGCTCAAGAGACCCAGTACTTC. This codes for CASSLEGWKGAQETQYF.

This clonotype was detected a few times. CDR3 DNA sequence: TGTGCCAGTGGGGCCGGGGAGCTGTTTTTT. Encoded protein: CASGAGELFF. The rearrangement joins TRBV2 to TRBJ2-2; D is undetermined. Trimming shortened V by 9 bases and J by 6 bases, and 5 bases separated the two germline ends. The CDR3 spans 10 residues. CDR1 is SNHLY and CDR2 is FYNNEI in the germline V gene.

CDR3 residues: CASSQELAVPYNEQFF. Written as DNA, the CDR3 is TGTGCCAGCAGCCAAGAACTAGCGGTCCCCTACAATGAGCAGTTCTTC. The chain employs TRBV3-1 and TRBJ2-1; 8 nucleotides agree with TRBD2. CDR1 and CDR2 (germline): LGHDT, YNNKEL (reference sequence). J gave up 2 bases and V 0 bases, and 3 bases lay outside the gene matches. The CDR3 loop spans 16 amino acids.

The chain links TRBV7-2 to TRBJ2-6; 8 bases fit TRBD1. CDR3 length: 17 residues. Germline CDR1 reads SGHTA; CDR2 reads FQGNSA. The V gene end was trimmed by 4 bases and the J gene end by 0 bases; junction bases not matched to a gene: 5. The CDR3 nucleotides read TGTGCCAGCAGCTACACAACAGGGGGCTCTGGGGCCAACGTCCTGACTTTC. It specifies CASSYTTGGSGANVLTF.

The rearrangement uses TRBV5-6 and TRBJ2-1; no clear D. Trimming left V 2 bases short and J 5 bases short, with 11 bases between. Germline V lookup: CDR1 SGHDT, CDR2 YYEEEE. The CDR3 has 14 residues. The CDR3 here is CASSFEETDNEQFF. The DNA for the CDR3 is TGTGCCAGCAGCTTCGAGGAGACGGACAATGAGCAGTTCTTC.

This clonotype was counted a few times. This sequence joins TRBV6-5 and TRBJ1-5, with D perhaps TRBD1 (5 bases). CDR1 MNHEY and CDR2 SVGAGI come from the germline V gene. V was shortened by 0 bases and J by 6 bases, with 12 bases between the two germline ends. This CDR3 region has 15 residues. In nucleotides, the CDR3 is TGTGCCAGCAGTTACTCGGGGGAGAGAGCTCAGCCCCAGCATTTT. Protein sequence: CASSYSGERAQPQHF.

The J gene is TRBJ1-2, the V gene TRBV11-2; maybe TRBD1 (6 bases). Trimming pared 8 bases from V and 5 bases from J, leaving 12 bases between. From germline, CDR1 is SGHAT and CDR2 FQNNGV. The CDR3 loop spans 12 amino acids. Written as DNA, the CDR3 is TGTGCCAGCGGCCAAGGGGGGTATGGCTACACCTTC. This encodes CASGQGGYGYTF.

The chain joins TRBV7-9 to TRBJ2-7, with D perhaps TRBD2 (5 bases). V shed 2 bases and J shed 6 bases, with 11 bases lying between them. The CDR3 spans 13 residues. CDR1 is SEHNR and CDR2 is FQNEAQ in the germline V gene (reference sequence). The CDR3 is CASSLWGAGEQYF. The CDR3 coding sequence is TGTGCCAGCAGCTTATGGGGTGCGGGCGAGCAGTACTTC.

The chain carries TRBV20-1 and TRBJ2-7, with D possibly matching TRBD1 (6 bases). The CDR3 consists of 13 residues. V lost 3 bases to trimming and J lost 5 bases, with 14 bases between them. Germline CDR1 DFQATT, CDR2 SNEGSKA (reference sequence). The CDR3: CSARRLGADEQYF. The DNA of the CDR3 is TGCAGTGCTAGGCGCCTGGGGGCAGACGAGCAGTACTTC.

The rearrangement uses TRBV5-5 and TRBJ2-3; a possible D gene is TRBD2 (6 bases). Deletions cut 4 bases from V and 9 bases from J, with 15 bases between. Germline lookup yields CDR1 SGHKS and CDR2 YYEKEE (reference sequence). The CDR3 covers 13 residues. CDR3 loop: CASSPQTRDTQYF. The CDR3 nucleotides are TGTGCCAGCAGCCCTCAAACGCGGGACACGCAGTATTTT.

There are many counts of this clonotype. CDR3 bases: TGCAGCGTTTTCAAATCCAATGAAAATGAGCAGTTCTTC. The encoded protein is CSVFKSNENEQFF. The V gene is TRBV29-1, the J gene TRBJ2-1; no clear D gene. The length of the CDR3 is 13 residues. CDR1 and CDR2 (germline): SQVTM, ANQGSEA. V lost 5 bases and J lost 7, with 15 bases in between.

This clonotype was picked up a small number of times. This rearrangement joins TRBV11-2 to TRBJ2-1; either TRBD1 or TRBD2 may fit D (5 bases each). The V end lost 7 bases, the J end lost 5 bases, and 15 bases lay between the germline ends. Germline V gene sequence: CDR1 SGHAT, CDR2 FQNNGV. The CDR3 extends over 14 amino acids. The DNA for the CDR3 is TGTGCCAGCACCCCGGGAAGGGGACACAATGAGCAGTTCTTC. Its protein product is CASTPGRGHNEQFF.

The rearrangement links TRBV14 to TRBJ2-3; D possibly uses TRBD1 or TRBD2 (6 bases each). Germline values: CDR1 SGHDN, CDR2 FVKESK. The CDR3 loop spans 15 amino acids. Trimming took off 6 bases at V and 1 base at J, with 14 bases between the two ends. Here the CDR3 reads CASSPTGAGTDTQYF. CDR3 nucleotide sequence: TGTGCCAGCAGTCCCACGGGGGCGGGCACAGATACGCAGTATTTT. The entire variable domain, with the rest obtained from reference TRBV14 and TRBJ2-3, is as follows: EAGVTQFPSHSVIEKGQTVTLRCDPISGHDNLYWYRRVMGKEIKFLLHFVKESKQDESGMPNNRFLAERTGGTYSTLKVQPAELEDSGVYFCASSPTGAGTDTQYFGPGTRLTVL.

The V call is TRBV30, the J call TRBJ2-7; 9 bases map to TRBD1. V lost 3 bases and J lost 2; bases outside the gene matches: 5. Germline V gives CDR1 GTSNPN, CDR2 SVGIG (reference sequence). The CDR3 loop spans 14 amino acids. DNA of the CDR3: TGTGCCTGGAGCAAGACAGGGGGTACCTACGAGCAGTACTTC. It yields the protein CAWSKTGGTYEQYF.

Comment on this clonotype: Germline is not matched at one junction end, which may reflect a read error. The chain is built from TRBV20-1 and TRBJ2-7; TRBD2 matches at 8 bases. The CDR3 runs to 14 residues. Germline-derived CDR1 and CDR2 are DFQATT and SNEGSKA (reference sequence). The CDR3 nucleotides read TGCAGCGCTACCTTAGCGGGACCATCCTCCGAGCAGTACTTC. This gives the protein CSATLAGPSSEQYF.

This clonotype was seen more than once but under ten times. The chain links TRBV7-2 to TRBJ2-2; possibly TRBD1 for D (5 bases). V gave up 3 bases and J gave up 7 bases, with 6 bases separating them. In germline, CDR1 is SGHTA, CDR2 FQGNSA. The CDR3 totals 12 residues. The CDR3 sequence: CASSFQGGELFF. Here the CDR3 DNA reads TGTGCCAGCAGCTTTCAGGGCGGGGAGCTGTTTTTT.

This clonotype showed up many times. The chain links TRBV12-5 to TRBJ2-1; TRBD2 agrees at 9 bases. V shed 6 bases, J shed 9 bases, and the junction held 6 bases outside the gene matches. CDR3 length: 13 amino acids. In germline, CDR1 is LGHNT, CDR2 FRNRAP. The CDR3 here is CASGLGLAGEQFF. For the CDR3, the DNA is TGTGCTAGTGGCCTGGGACTAGCTGGTGAGCAGTTCTTC.

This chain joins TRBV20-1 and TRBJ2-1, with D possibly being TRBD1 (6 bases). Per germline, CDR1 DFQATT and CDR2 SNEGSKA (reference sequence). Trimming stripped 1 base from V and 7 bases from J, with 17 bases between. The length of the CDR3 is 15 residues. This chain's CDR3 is CSARVGDKPLNEQFF. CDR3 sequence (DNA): TGCAGTGCTAGAGTAGGGGACAAGCCCCTAAATGAGCAGTTCTTC.

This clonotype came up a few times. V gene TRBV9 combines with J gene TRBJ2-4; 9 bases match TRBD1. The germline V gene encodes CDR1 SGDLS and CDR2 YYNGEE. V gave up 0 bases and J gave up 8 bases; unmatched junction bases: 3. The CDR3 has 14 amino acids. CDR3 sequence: CASSVAGQGHIQYF. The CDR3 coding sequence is TGTGCCAGCAGCGTAGCGGGACAGGGACACATTCAGTACTTC.

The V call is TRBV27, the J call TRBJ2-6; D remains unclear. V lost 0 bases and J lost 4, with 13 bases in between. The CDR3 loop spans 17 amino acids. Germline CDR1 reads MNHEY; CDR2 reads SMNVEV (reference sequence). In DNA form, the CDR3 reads TGTGCCAGCAGTTTATCGGTTGAGAGCTCAGGGGCCAACGTCCTGACTTTC. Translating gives CASSLSVESSGANVLTF.

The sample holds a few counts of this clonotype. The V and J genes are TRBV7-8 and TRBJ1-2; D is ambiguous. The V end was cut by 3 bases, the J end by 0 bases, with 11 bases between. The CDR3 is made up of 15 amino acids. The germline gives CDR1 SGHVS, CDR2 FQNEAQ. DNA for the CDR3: TGTGCCAGCAGCTTTGTACCCGCAGCTAACTATGGCTACACCTTC. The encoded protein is CASSFVPAANYGYTF.

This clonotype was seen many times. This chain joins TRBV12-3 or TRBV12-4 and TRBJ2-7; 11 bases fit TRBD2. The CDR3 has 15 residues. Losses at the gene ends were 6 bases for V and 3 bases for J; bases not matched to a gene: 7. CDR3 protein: CASSPRLAGNYEQYF. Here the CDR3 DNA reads TGTGCCAGCAGCCCCAGACTAGCGGGAAACTACGAGCAGTACTTC.

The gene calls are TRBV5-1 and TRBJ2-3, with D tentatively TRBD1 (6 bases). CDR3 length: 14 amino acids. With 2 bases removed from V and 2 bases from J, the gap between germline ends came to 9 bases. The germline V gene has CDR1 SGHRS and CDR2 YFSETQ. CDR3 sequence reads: CASSLGQFTDTQYF. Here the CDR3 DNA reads TGCGCCAGCAGCTTAGGACAGTTCACAGATACGCAGTATTTT.

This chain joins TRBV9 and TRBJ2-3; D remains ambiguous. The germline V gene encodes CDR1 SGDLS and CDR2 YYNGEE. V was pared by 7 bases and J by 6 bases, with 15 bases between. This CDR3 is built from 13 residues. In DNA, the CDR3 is TGTGCCAGCGGCTACCTGGGCGGCGATACGCAGTATTTT. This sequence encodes CASGYLGGDTQYF.

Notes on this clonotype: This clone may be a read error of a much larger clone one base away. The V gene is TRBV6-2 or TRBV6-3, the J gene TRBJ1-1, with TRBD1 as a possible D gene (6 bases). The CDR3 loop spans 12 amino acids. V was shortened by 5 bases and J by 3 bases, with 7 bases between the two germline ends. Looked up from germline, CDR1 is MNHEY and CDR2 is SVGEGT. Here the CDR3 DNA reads TGTGCCAGCAGTCGGGGGCACACTGAAGCTTTCTTT. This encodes CASSRGHTEAFF.

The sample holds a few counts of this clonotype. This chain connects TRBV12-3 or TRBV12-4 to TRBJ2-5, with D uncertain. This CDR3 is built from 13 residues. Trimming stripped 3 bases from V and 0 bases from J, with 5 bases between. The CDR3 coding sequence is TGTGCCAGCAGTTTGGTCTACCAAGAGACCCAGTACTTC. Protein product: CASSLVYQETQYF.